This section outlines one T cell receptor (beta chain) sequence together with its context. These data originate in a study of blood T cell repertoires in COVID-19. About the research overall: Samples representing acute and convalescent COVID-19 were sourced from the United States, Italy and Spain. PBMCs, B-cell-depleted T cells, or T cells were the source of the cDNA or gDNA that made up the material.

Authors' analysis steps: By means of reference gene primer amplification, nucleated cell counts were estimated. The table came from immunoSEQ multiplex PCR; TCRdb's copy has only in-frame clones and leaves some out. The DNA was the basis for D and trimming; V, J and clone size are from that table. The sample lists under 95,000 clones; 85% to 95% were seen once. CDR1 and CDR2 (germline): ENHRY, SYGVKD. The CDR3 is 15 residues long. V lost 10 bases and J lost 4; bases outside the gene matches: 13. Source material: peripheral blood. The V and J genes are TRBV10-3 and TRBJ2-5, with TRBD1 matching 9 bases. The receptor was derived from a woman between 45 and 60 years old in a cohort sampled during active COVID-19. The CDR3: CATVPGQGSGETQYF. The CDR3 DNA reads as TGTGCCACCGTCCCGGGACAGGGTTCGGGAGAGACCCAGTACTTC.